This T cell receptor beta chain is from a study of regulatory T cells in long-lasting Graves disease. Study-wide context: Patients with persistent Graves' disease had over 5 years of antithyroid drugs and persistent TSH receptor antibodies.

Stated time point: persistent/refractory GD, antithyroid drugs over 5 years with positive TRAb. TCR sequences were obtained from RNA taken from PBMCs. With iRepertoire HTBI primers and Arm-PCR of CDR3 regions, TCR beta libraries were built. Each CDR3 protein gets one entry after TCRdb re-called the multiplex PCR reads with MiXCR. The table includes about 470,000 distinct CDR3 sequences, 20% to 25% detected once. This clonotype appeared a few times. The source is a female donor with Graves disease. Sequencing was performed on peripheral blood mononuclear cells (PBMCs), taken when the disease was refractory, from a patient treated with antithyroid drugs.

CDR3 in DNA: TGCGCCAGCAGCCAAGTTGCGACAGGGCTAAATTCACCCCTCCACTTT. This codes for CASSQVATGLNSPLHF. This rearrangement joins TRBV4-1 to TRBJ1-6; 7 nucleotides agree with TRBD1. The V gene's germline CDR1 is MGHRA and CDR2 YSYEKL. Trimming cost V 1 base and J 7 bases; bases outside gene matches: 7. The CDR3 runs 16 residues.